This TCR beta chain appears in the sequencing data of a study of early T cells in non-severe SARS-CoV-2 infection. Worth noting for this clonotype: Its target is unknown.

CDR1 and CDR2 (germline): SQVTM, ANQGSEA. V lost 2 bases and J lost 4; bases outside the gene matches: 13. CDR3 size: 19 residues. Unique molecular identifiers were added to individual cDNA molecules. TCRdb re-called the 5' RACE reads through MiXCR, storing one row per CDR3 protein. The table lists about 25,000 distinct CDR3 sequences, 4.8% of them singletons. Study-wide results and caveats: Missing private and CD4 specificities, VDJdb matching favored anti-spike CD8 responses.

The sequence was obtained from an adult who was a healthcare worker with PCR-confirmed SARS-CoV-2 infection or an uninfected control (not recorded which). The sample comprised whole blood. The rearrangement joins TRBV29-1 to TRBJ2-1; the match to TRBD2 covers 14 bases. The CDR3 bases are TGCAGCGTTGAACTGGGACTAGCGGGAGAAGGGGGGCTTTACAATGAGCAGTTCTTC. Residues: CSVELGLAGEGGLYNEQFF.